This T cell receptor (beta chain) was recovered during a study of cytomegalovirus exposure and HLA in healthy donors. With 60 Vbeta and 13 Jbeta primers, the PCR was carried out. The repertoire was sequenced with immunoSEQ multiplex PCR; TCRdb's copy has only in-frame clones and lacks some. The top ten hold around 9.7% of the sample, which has 130,000 to 150,000 clones, approximately 82% seen once. V gave up 2 bases and J gave up 6 bases; unmatched junction bases: 0. The CDR3 totals 13 residues. Germline CDR1 and CDR2: WSHSY and SAAADI. V and J are TRBV10-2 and TRBJ2-2; 7 nucleotides line up with TRBD2. The origin of this receptor is a woman in her sixties in good health and CMV-seropositive. Sequencing was performed on PBMCs. CDR3: CASSEAGAGELFF. The CDR3 region has the DNA TGCGCCAGCAGTGAGGCGGGGGCCGGGGAGCTGTTTTTT.